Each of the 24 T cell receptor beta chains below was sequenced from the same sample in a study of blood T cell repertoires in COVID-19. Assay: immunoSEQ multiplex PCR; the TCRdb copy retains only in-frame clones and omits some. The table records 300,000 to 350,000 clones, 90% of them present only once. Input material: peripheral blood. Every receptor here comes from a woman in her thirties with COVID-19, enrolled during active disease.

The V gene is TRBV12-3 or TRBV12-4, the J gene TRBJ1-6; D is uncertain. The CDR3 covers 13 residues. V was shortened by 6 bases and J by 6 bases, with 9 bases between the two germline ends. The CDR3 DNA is TGTGCCAGCAGCTCCACAGCTAATTCACCCCTCCACTTT. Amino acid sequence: CASSSTANSPLHF.

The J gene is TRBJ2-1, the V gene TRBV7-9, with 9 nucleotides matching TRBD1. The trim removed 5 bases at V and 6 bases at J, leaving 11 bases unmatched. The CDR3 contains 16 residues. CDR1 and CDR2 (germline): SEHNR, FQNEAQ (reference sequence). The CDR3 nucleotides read TGTGCCAGCAGCACCGCACGGGACAGGGCGTTCAATGAGCAGTTCTTC. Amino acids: CASSTARDRAFNEQFF.

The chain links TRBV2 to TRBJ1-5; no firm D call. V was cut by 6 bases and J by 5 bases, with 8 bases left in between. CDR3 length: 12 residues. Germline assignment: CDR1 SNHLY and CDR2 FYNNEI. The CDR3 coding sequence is TGTGCCAGCAGCAAGGCGGATCAGCCCCAGCATTTT. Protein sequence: CASSKADQPQHF.

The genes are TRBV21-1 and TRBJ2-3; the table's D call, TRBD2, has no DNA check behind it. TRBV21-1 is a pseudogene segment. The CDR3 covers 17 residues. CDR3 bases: TGTGCCAGCAGCAAAGAGATGCGGGAGGGCCGTAGAGATACGCAGTATTTT. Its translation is CASSKEMREGRRDTQYF.

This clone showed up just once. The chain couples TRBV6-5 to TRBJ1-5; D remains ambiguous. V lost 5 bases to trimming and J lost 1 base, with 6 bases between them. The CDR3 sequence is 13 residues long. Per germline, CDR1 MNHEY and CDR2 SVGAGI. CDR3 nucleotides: TGTGCCAGCAGTACACAGAGCAATCAGCCCCAGCATTTT. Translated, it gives CASSTQSNQPQHF.

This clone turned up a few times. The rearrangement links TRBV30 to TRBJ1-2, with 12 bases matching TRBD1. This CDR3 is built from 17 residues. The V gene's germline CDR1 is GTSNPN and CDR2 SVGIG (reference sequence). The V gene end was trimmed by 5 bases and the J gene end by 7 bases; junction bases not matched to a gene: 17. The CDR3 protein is CAWSRPRGGQGASGYTF. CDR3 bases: TGTGCCTGGTCCCGCCCGAGAGGGGGACAGGGGGCGAGTGGCTACACCTTC.

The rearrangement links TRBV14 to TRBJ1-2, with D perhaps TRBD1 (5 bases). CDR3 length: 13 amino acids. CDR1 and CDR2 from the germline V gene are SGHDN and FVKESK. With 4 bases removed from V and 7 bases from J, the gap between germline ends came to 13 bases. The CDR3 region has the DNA TGTGCCAGCAGCCTAAGGGGAATGGGTGGCTACACCTTC. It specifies CASSLRGMGGYTF. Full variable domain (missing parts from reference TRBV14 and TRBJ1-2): EAGVTQFPSHSVIEKGQTVTLRCDPISGHDNLYWYRRVMGKEIKFLLHFVKESKQDESGMPNNRFLAERTGGTYSTLKVQPAELEDSGVYFCASSLRGMGGYTFGSGTRLTVV.

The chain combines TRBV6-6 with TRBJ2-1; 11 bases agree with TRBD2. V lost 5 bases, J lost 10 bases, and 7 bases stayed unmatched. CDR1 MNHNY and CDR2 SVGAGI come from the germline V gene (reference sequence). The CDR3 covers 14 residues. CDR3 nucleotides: TGTGCCAGCAGTCAGACGGGACTAGCGGAAGAGCAGTTCTTC. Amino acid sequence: CASSQTGLAEEQFF.

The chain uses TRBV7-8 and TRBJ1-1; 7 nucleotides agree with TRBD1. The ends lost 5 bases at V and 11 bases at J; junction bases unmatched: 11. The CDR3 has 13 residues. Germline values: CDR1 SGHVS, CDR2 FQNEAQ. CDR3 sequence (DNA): TGTGCCAGCAGCGCAACCGAAACAGGGGCGGCTTTCTTT. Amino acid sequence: CASSATETGAAFF.

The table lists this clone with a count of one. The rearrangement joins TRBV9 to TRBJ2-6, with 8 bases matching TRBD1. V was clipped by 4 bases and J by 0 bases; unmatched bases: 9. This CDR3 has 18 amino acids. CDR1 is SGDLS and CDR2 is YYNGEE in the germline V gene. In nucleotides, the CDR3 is TGTGCCAGCAGCCGAACCGGGACAGGCCGCTCTGGGGCCAACGTCCTGACTTTC. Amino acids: CASSRTGTGRSGANVLTF.

The CDR3 reads CASSLGLNNEQFF. In DNA, the CDR3 is TGTGCCAGCAGTTTAGGGCTGAACAATGAGCAGTTCTTC. V and J are TRBV27 and TRBJ2-1; no reliable D call. V was pared by 2 bases and J by 5 bases, with 7 bases between. Germline lookup yields CDR1 MNHEY and CDR2 SMNVEV (reference sequence). The CDR3 is made up of 13 amino acids.

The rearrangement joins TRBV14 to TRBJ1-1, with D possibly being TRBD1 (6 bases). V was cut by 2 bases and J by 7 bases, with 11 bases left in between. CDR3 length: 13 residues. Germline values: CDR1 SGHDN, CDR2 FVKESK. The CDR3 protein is CASSQNRASEAFF. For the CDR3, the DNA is TGTGCCAGCAGCCAAAACAGGGCTAGTGAAGCTTTCTTT.

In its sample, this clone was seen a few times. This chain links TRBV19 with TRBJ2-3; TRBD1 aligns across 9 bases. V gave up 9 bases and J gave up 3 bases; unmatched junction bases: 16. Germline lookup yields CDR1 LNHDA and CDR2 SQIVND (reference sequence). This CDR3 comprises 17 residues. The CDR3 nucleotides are TGTGCCAGCCGGGACAGGGTTCGAGTGGGGGAGACAGATACGCAGTATTTT. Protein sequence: CASRDRVRVGETDTQYF.

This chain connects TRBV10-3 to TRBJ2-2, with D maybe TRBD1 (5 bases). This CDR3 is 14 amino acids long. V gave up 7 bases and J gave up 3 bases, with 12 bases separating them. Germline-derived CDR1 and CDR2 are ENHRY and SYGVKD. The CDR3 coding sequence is TGTGCCATCAATGGACACTCGGACACCGGGGAGCTGTTTTTT. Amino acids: CAINGHSDTGELFF.

CDR3 protein: CASNTNMNTEAFF. The CDR3 nucleotides read TGTGCCAGCAATACTAACATGAACACTGAAGCTTTCTTT. This chain uses TRBV6-5 with TRBJ1-1; D unclear. V was pared by 7 bases and J by 0 bases, with 9 bases between. CDR1 MNHEY and CDR2 SVGAGI come from the germline V gene. This CDR3 is built from 13 residues.

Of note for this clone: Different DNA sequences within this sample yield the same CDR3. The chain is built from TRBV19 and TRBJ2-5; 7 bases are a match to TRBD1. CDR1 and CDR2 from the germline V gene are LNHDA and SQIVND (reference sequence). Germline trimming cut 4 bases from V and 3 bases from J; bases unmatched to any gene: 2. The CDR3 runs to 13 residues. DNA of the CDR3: TGTGCCAGTAGTAGGGACAGAGAAGAGACCCAGTACTTC. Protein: CASSRDREETQYF. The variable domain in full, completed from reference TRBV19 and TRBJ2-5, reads DGGITQSPKYLFRKEGQNVTLSCEQNLNHDAMYWYRQDPGQGLRLIYYSQIVNDFQKGDIAEGYSVSREKKESFPLTVTSAQKNPTAFYLCASSRDREETQYFGPGTRLLVL.

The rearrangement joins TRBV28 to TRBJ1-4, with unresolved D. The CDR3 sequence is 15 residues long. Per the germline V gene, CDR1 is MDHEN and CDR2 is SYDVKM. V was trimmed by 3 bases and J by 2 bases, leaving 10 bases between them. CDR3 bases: TGTGCCAGCAGTTTTCGGGGAGCCACTAATGAAAAACTGTTTTTT. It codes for CASSFRGATNEKLFF. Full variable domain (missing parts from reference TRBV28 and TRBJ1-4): DVKVTQSSRYLVKRTGEKVFLECVQDMDHENMFWYRQDPGLGLRLIYFSYDVKMKEKGDIPEGYSVSREKKERFSLILESASTNQTSMYLCASSFRGATNEKLFFGSGTQLSVL.

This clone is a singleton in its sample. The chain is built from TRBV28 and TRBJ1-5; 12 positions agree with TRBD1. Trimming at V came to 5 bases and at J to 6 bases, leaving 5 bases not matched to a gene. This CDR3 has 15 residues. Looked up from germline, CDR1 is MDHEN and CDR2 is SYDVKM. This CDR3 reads CASSAGTGGRQPQHF. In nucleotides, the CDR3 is TGTGCCAGCAGTGCAGGGACAGGGGGCCGTCAGCCCCAGCATTTT. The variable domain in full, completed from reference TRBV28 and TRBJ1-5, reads DVKVTQSSRYLVKRTGEKVFLECVQDMDHENMFWYRQDPGLGLRLIYFSYDVKMKEKGDIPEGYSVSREKKERFSLILESASTNQTSMYLCASSAGTGGRQPQHFGDGTRLSIL.

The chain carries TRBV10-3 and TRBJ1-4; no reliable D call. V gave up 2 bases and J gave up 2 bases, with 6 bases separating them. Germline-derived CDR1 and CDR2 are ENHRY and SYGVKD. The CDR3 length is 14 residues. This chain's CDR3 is CAISETSTNEKLFF. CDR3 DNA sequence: TGTGCCATCAGTGAGACATCCACTAATGAAAAACTGTTTTTT.

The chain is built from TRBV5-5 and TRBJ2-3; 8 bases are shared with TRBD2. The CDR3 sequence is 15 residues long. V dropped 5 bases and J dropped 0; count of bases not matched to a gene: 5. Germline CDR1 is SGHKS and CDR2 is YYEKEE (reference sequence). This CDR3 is CASSLIAGSTDTQYF. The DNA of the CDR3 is TGTGCCAGCAGTTTGATAGCGGGGAGCACAGATACGCAGTATTTT.

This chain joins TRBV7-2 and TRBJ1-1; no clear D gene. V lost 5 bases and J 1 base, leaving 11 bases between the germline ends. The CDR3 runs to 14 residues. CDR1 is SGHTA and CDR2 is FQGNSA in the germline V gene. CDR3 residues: CASSPGLSNTEAFF. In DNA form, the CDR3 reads TGTGCCAGCAGCCCAGGCCTGTCGAACACTGAAGCTTTCTTT.

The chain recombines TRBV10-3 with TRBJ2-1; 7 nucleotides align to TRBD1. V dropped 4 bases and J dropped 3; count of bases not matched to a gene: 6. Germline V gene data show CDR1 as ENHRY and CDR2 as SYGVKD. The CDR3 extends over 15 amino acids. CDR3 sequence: CAISGPDRDYNEQFF. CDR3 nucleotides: TGTGCCATCAGTGGACCTGACAGGGACTACAATGAGCAGTTCTTC.

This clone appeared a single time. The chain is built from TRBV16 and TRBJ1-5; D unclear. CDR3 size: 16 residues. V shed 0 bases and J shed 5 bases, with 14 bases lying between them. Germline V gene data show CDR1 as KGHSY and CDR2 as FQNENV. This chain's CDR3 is CASSQSQAPSDQPQHF. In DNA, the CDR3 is TGTGCCAGCAGCCAATCCCAAGCACCCTCCGATCAGCCCCAGCATTTT.

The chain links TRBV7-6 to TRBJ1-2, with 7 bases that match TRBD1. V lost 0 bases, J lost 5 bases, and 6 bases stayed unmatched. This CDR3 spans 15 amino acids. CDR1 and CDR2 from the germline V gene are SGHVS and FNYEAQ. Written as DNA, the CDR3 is TGTGCCAGCAGCTTAGCTCAGGGGGAAGGATATGGCTACACCTTC. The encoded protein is CASSLAQGEGYGYTF.